The 14 T cell receptor beta chains listed next were all sequenced from one sample in a study of T cells in Graves' hyperthyroidism and ophthalmopathy (dated by TCRdb to about 2019). Library creation used multiplex PCR. This sample was sequenced with an Illumina HiSeq 2000. The TCR beta CDR3 regions were amplified from the RNA transcripts. The TCR CDR3 was subjected to a first round of RT-PCR using the HTBI primer set and the Qiagen OneStep RT-PCR kit. The public reads were quality trimmed at Q25 with fastp and then assembled into clones with MiXCR by TCRdb, keeping productive beta chains. Duplicate CDR3 protein sequences are folded into a single record with the most common DNA and genes. The sample data list fewer than 650,000 distinct CDR3 sequences, and 14% of these were observed just once. The top ten clones comprise around 7% of the sample. Sample: blood. The receptors derive from a woman aged 18-35 years with Graves' ophthalmopathy.

This clonotype was found many times. The rearrangement links TRBV4-1 to TRBJ2-7; tentative D call: TRBD1 (6 bases). The CDR3 has 13 residues. Trimming took 0 bases from V and 6 from J, leaving 9 bases between them. The germline CDR1 and CDR2 sequences are MGHRA and YSYEKL. CDR3 nucleotide sequence: TGCGCCAGCAGCCAAGATCAAGGGGGCGAGCAGTACTTC. Translating gives CASSQDQGGEQYF.

This clonotype was seen a single time. Compared with germline, one end of the junction differs, possibly owing to a read error. The rearrangement links TRBV27 to TRBJ2-3, with no clear D. The CDR3 runs to 12 residues. Germline V gene data show CDR1 as MNHEY and CDR2 as SMNVEV (reference sequence). CDR3: CVSSLSTDTQYF. In DNA form, the CDR3 reads TGTGTCAGCAGTTTATCTACAGATACGCAGTATTTT.

V is TRBV6-1 and J is TRBJ1-1; D remains unclear. The CDR3 extends over 14 amino acids. Germline lookup yields CDR1 MNHNS and CDR2 SASEGT. The ends were cut back, 6 bases at V and 0 bases at J, with 11 bases in the middle. The CDR3 reads CASRLFLLNTEAFF. The CDR3, as DNA: TGTGCCAGCAGATTGTTTCTGCTGAACACTGAAGCTTTCTTT.

This clonotype was counted many times. This chain uses TRBV2 with TRBJ2-7; TRBD2 aligns across 12 bases. Germline V lookup: CDR1 SNHLY, CDR2 FYNNEI. The CDR3 extends over 17 amino acids. Trimming removed 2 bases from V and 0 bases from J; junction bases left unmatched: 5. CDR3 DNA: TGTGCCAGCAGTGAAACTAGCGGGAGGTGGGACTCCTACGAGCAGTACTTC. Its protein product is CASSETSGRWDSYEQYF.

In this sample, this clonotype turned up once. An end of the junction differs from the germline gene, which may be a read error. The V call is TRBV20-1, the J call TRBJ1-5, with D maybe TRBD1 (6 bases). CDR1 is DFQATT and CDR2 is SNEGSKA in the germline V gene (reference sequence). There are 15 residues in the CDR3. DNA of the CDR3: TGCAGTGTTGGAGAACAGGGATATAGCGATCAGCCCCAGCATTTT. Protein product: CSVGEQGYSDQPQHF.

Concerning this clonotype: A clone one base away is much larger, so this may be a read error. The chain is built from TRBV5-5 and TRBJ1-2; D unresolved. V lost 2 bases, J lost 4 bases, and 12 bases lay in between. Germline V gene sequence: CDR1 SGHKS, CDR2 YYEKEE (reference sequence). The CDR3 runs to 14 residues. CDR3 bases: TGTGCCAGCAGCTTCGTGGGTTCTAGCTATGGCTACACCTTC. Translated, it gives CASSFVGSSYGYTF.

This clonotype was counted between two and nine times. CDR3 DNA: TGTGCCTGGAGCTCCGGGACTAGCGGCACAGATACGCAGTATTTT. Translation gives CAWSSGTSGTDTQYF. This rearrangement joins TRBV30 to TRBJ2-3; TRBD2 matches 10 bases. The CDR3 contains 15 residues. Germline CDR1 and CDR2: GTSNPN and SVGIG (reference sequence). The V and J ends lost 3 bases and 1 base, in that order; junction bases with no gene match: 4.

This chain links TRBV2 with TRBJ2-1; TRBD2 matches at 14 bases. Germline lookup yields CDR1 SNHLY and CDR2 FYNNEI. The CDR3 extends over 14 amino acids. Germline trimming cut 7 bases from V and 7 bases from J; bases unmatched to any gene: 3. The CDR3 DNA reads TGTGCCAGCAAAGGGACTAGCGGGAGAAATGAGCAGTTCTTC. Translating it yields CASKGTSGRNEQFF.

This clonotype came up many times. The chain employs TRBV29-1 and TRBJ2-1; 12 bases match TRBD2. This CDR3 spans 14 amino acids. Germline CDR1 is SQVTM and CDR2 is ANQGSEA. V was clipped by 8 bases and J by 8 bases; unmatched bases: 10. This CDR3 is CSTPPSGRADEQFF. For the CDR3, the DNA is TGCAGCACACCCCCTAGCGGGAGGGCCGATGAGCAGTTCTTC.

This clonotype was counted many times. The gene calls are TRBV19 and TRBJ2-5; D is perhaps TRBD2 (7 bases). The CDR3 is 15 amino acids. V shed 5 bases and J shed 4 bases, with 17 bases lying between them. Germline CDR1 reads LNHDA; CDR2 reads SQIVND (reference sequence). The CDR3 loop reads CASSGPVGGRETQYF. For the CDR3, the DNA is TGTGCCAGTAGTGGTCCGGTGGGGGGGCGAGAGACCCAGTACTTC.

This clonotype was recorded at least ten times. CDR3: CASSLSDSSGSPLHF. As DNA, the CDR3 is TGTGCCAGCAGTTTATCGGACAGTTCAGGGTCACCCCTCCACTTT. V and J are TRBV28 and TRBJ1-6; D is perhaps TRBD1 (6 bases). The CDR3 totals 15 residues. V lost 1 base and J lost 10, with 14 bases in between. CDR1 MDHEN and CDR2 SYDVKM come from the germline V gene.

This clonotype occurred many times. The chain uses TRBV13 and TRBJ2-3; 12 positions match TRBD2. The trim removed 5 bases at V and 4 bases at J, leaving 10 bases unmatched. CDR1 is PRHDT and CDR2 is FYEKMQ in the germline V gene (reference sequence). The CDR3 runs to 17 residues. DNA of the CDR3: TGTGCCAGCAGCCCTTCCCCTAGCGGGAGGGGGGCAGATACGCAGTATTTT. Its protein is CASSPSPSGRGADTQYF.

This clonotype was observed at least ten times. The chain uses TRBV6-5 and TRBJ2-7; maybe TRBD1 (5 bases). V dropped 2 bases and J dropped 1 base, with 15 bases sitting between them. This CDR3 has 16 amino acids. Germline V CDR1 and CDR2: MNHEY, SVGAGI. The CDR3 sequence: CASSYGFSGKSYEQYF. The CDR3 DNA reads as TGTGCCAGCAGTTACGGTTTCTCAGGGAAATCCTACGAGCAGTACTTC.

This clonotype was detected many times. The V and J genes are TRBV29-1 and TRBJ2-7; D is ambiguous. Germline lookup yields CDR1 SQVTM and CDR2 ANQGSEA. This CDR3 region has 14 residues. Trimming shortened V by 2 bases and J by 1 base, and 12 bases separated the two germline ends. CDR3 nucleotide sequence: TGCAGCGTTGAATCGGCTTATAGTTCCTACGAGCAGTACTTC. Residues: CSVESAYSSYEQYF.